This T cell receptor beta chain was observed in a study of cytomegalovirus exposure and HLA in healthy donors. The CDR3 has 14 residues. V lost 4 bases and J 0 bases, leaving 6 bases between the germline ends. Germline V lookup: CDR1 MNHNS, CDR2 SASEGT. In the PCR, 60 Vbeta and 13 Jbeta primers were used. Produced via immunoSEQ multiplex PCR; TCRdb's table is partial and in-frame only. The top ten clones hold 3% of a sample with around 110,000 clones, around a tenth of them seen once. This clone was seen a few times. Sequenced sample: PBMCs. This chain joins TRBV6-1 and TRBJ2-2; TRBD1 is a possible D gene (5 bases). The clonotype was recovered from a young man in good health and CMV-seronegative. The CDR3 sequence: CASSVTANTGELFF. CDR3 DNA: TGTGCCAGCAGTGTGACAGCGAACACCGGGGAGCTGTTTTTT.